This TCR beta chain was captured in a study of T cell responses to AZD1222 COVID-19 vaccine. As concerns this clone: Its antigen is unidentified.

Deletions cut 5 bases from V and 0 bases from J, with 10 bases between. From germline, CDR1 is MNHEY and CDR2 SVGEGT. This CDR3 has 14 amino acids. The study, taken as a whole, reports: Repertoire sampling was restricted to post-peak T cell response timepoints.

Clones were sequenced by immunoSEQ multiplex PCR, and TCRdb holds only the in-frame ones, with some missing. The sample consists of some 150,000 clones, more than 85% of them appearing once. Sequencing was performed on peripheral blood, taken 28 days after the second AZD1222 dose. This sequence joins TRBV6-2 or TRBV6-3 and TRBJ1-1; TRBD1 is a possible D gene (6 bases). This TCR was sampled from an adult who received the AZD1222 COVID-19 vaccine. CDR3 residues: CASSKGGVNTEAFF. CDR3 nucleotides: TGTGCCAGCAGTAAAGGGGGAGTGAACACTGAAGCTTTCTTT.